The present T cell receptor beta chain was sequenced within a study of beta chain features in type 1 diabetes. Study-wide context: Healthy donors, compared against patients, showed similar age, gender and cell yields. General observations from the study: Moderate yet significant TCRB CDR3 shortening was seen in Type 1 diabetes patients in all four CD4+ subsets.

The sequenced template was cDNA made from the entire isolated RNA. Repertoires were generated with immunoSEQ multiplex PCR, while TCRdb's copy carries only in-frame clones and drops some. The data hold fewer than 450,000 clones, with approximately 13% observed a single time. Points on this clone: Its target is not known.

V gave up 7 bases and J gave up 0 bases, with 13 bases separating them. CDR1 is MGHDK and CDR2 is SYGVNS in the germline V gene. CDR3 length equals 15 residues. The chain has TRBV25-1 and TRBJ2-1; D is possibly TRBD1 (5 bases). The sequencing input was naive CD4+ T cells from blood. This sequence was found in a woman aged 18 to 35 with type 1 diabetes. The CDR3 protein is CASMLPGNSYNEQFF. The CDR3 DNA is TGTGCCAGCATGCTACCAGGGAACTCCTACAATGAGCAGTTCTTC.